The 8 T cell receptor beta chains reported below all come from one sample, sequenced in a study of beta chain features in type 1 diabetes. Their recognized antigens are unknown. Expressed TCRB transcripts got sequenced, as all isolated RNA was reverse transcribed. TCRdb's copy holds only in-frame clones and misses some; the assay was immunoSEQ multiplex PCR. The sample carries fewer than 55,000 clones, about 40% recorded once. Notes on the study in general: Among patients with Type 1 diabetes, TCRB CDR3s were moderately but significantly shorter in every one of the four CD4+ subsets.

Sequenced: Tregs from blood. These receptors all stem from a man aged 25-45 years with type 1 diabetes.

The J gene is TRBJ1-2, the V gene TRBV27; possibly TRBD1 for D (5 bases). This CDR3 spans 16 amino acids. Trimming removed 3 bases at V and 3 bases at J, with 17 bases between. Germline V gives CDR1 MNHEY, CDR2 SMNVEV (reference sequence). CDR3 DNA: TGTGCCAGCAGTTTGACAGCCGGAACGGTAGACTATGGCTACACCTTC. As protein: CASSLTAGTVDYGYTF.

This clone has a handful of counts. The chain links TRBV27 to TRBJ1-1; no reliable D call. The CDR3 spans 13 residues. V was clipped by 11 bases and J by 4 bases, with 17 bases between them. Germline assignment: CDR1 MNHEY and CDR2 SMNVEV (reference sequence). DNA for the CDR3: TGTGCCGTGAGTACAATCGGGAGCACTGAAGCTTTCTTT. As protein: CAVSTIGSTEAFF.

The chain joins TRBV5-1 to TRBJ2-5, with TRBD1 matching over 7 bases. The CDR3 totals 14 residues. The J segment lost 4 bases and the V segment lost 4 bases, leaving 7 bases of the junction unmatched. CDR1 SGHRS and CDR2 YFSETQ come from the germline V gene. CDR3 sequence (DNA): TGCGCCAGCAGCCCGGGACAGCAACTAGAGACCCAGTACTTC. Protein sequence: CASSPGQQLETQYF.

With regard to this clone: This likely came from a read error, as a far larger clone is one base away. Other nucleotide sequences in the sample specify the same CDR3. The rearrangement joins TRBV7-2 to TRBJ2-6; 8 bases fit TRBD1. The germline gives CDR1 SGHTA, CDR2 FQGNSA. J was trimmed by 2 bases and V by 4 bases; bases with no gene match: 1. The CDR3 covers 15 residues. The DNA of the CDR3 is TGTGCCAGCAGCTCGACAGGGGCTGGGGCCAACGTCCTGACTTTC. It translates to CASSSTGAGANVLTF.

By its share, this clone is medium-sized. The V gene is TRBV7-9, the J gene TRBJ1-1, with D perhaps matching TRBD1 (5 bases). This CDR3 is built from 13 residues. CDR1 and CDR2 from the germline V gene are SEHNR and FQNEAQ (reference sequence). V was shortened by 7 bases and J by 1 base, with 10 bases between the two germline ends. The CDR3 reads CASNTQANTEAFF. Here the CDR3 DNA reads TGTGCCAGCAACACACAGGCGAACACTGAAGCTTTCTTT.

This clone came up once. The chain joins TRBV5-1 to TRBJ1-1, with 8 bases identical to TRBD1. The length of the CDR3 is 15 residues. The trim removed 3 bases at V and 1 base at J, leaving 5 bases unmatched. Germline V lookup: CDR1 SGHRS, CDR2 YFSETQ. Written as DNA, the CDR3 is TGCGCCAGCAGCTACGACGGGACAGGGAACACTGAAGCTTTCTTT. Translated: CASSYDGTGNTEAFF.

The chain is built from TRBV5-1 and TRBJ1-1, with D possibly TRBD1 on 5 matching bases. V was clipped by 0 bases and J by 3 bases, with 18 bases between them. Germline V gene data show CDR1 as SGHRS and CDR2 as YFSETQ. CDR3 size: 17 residues. This CDR3 reads CASSLAPGSGADTEAFF. Written as DNA, the CDR3 is TGCGCCAGCAGCTTGGCTCCGGGCTCTGGGGCGGACACTGAAGCTTTCTTT.

This clone was counted a few times. This sequence joins TRBV7-8 and TRBJ2-3, with 11 bases lining up with TRBD2. The CDR3 contains 17 residues. J lost 5 bases, V lost 5 bases, and 12 bases had no gene match. Per the germline V gene, CDR1 is SGHVS and CDR2 is FQNEAQ. CDR3 sequence: CASSPRGSGRALDTQYF. Written as DNA, the CDR3 is TGTGCCAGCAGCCCTAGGGGTAGCGGGAGGGCCTTAGATACGCAGTATTTT. The full variable domain, in which reference TRBV7-8 and TRBJ2-3 provide the parts outside the CDR3, is GAGVSQSPRYKVAKRGQDVALRCDPISGHVSLFWYQQALGQGPEFLTYFQNEAQLDKSGLPSDRFFAERPEGSVSTLKIQRTQQEDSAVYLCASSPRGSGRALDTQYFGPGTRLTVL.